This T cell receptor (beta chain) was sequenced for a study of blood T cell repertoires in COVID-19. Study as a whole: COVID-19 samples, acute and convalescent, were from the United States, Italy and Spain. T cells, B-cell-depleted T cells, or PBMCs provided the cDNA or gDNA that served as material.

Study processing details: Reference gene primer amplification yielded estimated nucleated cell counts. Assay used: immunoSEQ multiplex PCR; TCRdb lists only in-frame clones, some missing. From that table come the V and J calls and clone size; the DNA was used to work out D and trimming. The sample carries about 78,000 clones, less than 95% recorded once. V was cut by 5 bases and J by 10 bases, with 17 bases left in between. The CDR3 covers 12 residues. Germline assignment: CDR1 GTSNPN and CDR2 SVGIG (reference sequence). What was sequenced was peripheral blood. The rearrangement joins TRBV30 to TRBJ1-2; D gene ambiguous. This clonotype was obtained from a woman between 45 and 60 years old in a cohort sampled during active COVID-19. For the CDR3, the DNA is TGTGCCTGGGATTCCGGGAGTCCGGTCTACACCTTC. Translating gives CAWDSGSPVYTF.